A selection of T cell receptor beta chains follows, all from one sample in a study of circulating and synovial CD4+ cells in juvenile arthritis. Clones were read by immunoSEQ multiplex PCR, and TCRdb kept only the in-frame ones, dropping some. The table records over 30,000 clones, approximately 94% of them present only once. The specimen was CD4+ T cells from blood. The receptors were sampled from a human donor with juvenile idiopathic arthritis. Each CDR3 is given with its conserved first and last residue. The D gene is left open where the match is weak. Clone size is given for some rows only: seen once, a few or many times, or a class if the clone is expanded.

>TRBJ2-7|TRBV6-1|-|-
CASSDPWTANSYEQYF
TGTGCCAGCAGTGACCCTTGGACAGCTAACTCCTACGAGCAGTACTTC
>TRBJ1-1|TRBV25-1|-|-
CASSPRQQGNTEAFF
TGTGCCAGCAGTCCCCGGCAACAGGGTAACACTGAAGCTTTCTTT
>TRBJ2-5|TRBV7-7|few|TRBD1
CASSWDRQETQYF
TGTGCTAGCAGCTGGGACAGGCAAGAGACCCAGTACTTC
>TRBJ2-3|TRBV5-1|-|TRBD2
CASSLGAGLAGTQYF
TGCGCCAGCAGCTTGGGGGCCGGACTAGCAGGTACGCAGTATTTT
>TRBJ2-3|TRBV5-1|once|TRBD2
CASSFPPGLASDTQYF
TGCGCCAGCAGCTTCCCTCCGGGACTAGCGTCAGATACGCAGTATTTT
>TRBJ2-7|TRBV7-2|-|TRBD2
CASSYGLAGLIYEQYF
TGTGCCAGCAGCTACGGACTAGCGGGGCTTATATACGAGCAGTACTTC
>TRBJ2-5|TRBV5-1|-|TRBD2
CASSLVLAGGQETQYF
TGCGCCAGCAGCTTGGTACTAGCGGGGGGGCAAGAGACCCAGTACTTC
>TRBJ1-2|TRBV5-4|-|TRBD1
CASSGRQGLSFGYTF
TGTGCCAGCAGCGGTAGACAGGGACTGAGCTTTGGCTACACCTTC
>TRBJ1-2|TRBV21-1|-|-
CASNPGRGDRETNYGYTF
TGTGCCAGCAACCCGGGGAGAGGGGACAGGGAGACTAACTATGGCTACACCTTC
>TRBJ2-1|TRBV5-1|-|TRBD2
CASSLASSGNYNEQFF
TGCGCCAGCAGCTTGGCCTCTAGCGGGAATTACAATGAGCAGTTCTTC
>TRBJ2-1|TRBV9|-|-
CASSVDIQAYEQFF
TGTGCCAGCAGCGTGGACATACAGGCCTATGAGCAGTTCTTC
>TRBJ1-4|TRBV12-5|-|TRBD1
CASDWADRRGNPTNEKLFF
TGTGCTAGTGACTGGGCGGACAGGAGGGGGAACCCAACTAATGAAAAACTGTTTTTT
>TRBJ2-3|TRBV5-1|-|TRBD2
CASSVGARGGAPDTQYF
TGCGCCAGCAGCGTGGGTGCGCGCGGGGGGGCCCCAGATACGCAGTATTTT
>TRBJ2-7|TRBV25-1|-|-
CASSESVSYEQYF
TGTGCCAGCAGTGAATCCGTTTCCTACGAGCAGTACTTC
>TRBJ1-1|TRBV15|-|-
CATSIFAAEAFF
TGTGCCACCAGCATTTTTGCGGCGGAAGCTTTCTTT
>TRBJ2-7|TRBV19|-|-
CASSPDREYEQYF
TGTGCCAGTAGTCCAGACAGAGAATACGAGCAGTACTTC
>TRBJ2-2|TRBV30|-|-
CAWTKLASGELFF
TGTGCCTGGACCAAACTAGCATCCGGGGAGCTGTTTTTT
>TRBJ1-6|TRBV7-2|once|-
CASSLDSQGRSSPLHF
TGTGCCAGCAGCCTTGACAGTCAAGGTCGTAGTTCACCCCTCCACTTT
>TRBJ1-2|TRBV27|-|-
CASSATGGNYGYTF
TGTGCCAGCAGCGCGACAGGTGGCAACTATGGCTACACCTTC
>TRBJ1-3|TRBV18|-|-
CASSPVGDSGNTIYF
TGTGCCAGCTCCCCCGTTGGAGACTCTGGAAACACCATATATTTT
>TRBJ1-5|TRBV18|-|-
CASSPELVDNQPQHF
TGTGCCAGCTCACCTGAACTTGTAGACAATCAGCCCCAGCATTTT
>TRBJ2-1|TRBV27|-|-
CASSLGRVEINEQFF
TGTGCCAGCAGTTTAGGCAGGGTCGAGATCAATGAGCAGTTCTTC
>TRBJ1-2|TRBV5-1|-|TRBD1
CASSLVQGAAGYTF
TGCGCCAGCAGCTTGGTACAGGGGGCGGCTGGCTACACCTTC
>TRBJ2-5|TRBV10-3|-|TRBD1
CAISEGGRGETQYF
TGTGCCATCAGTGAAGGGGGCAGGGGAGAGACCCAGTACTTC
>TRBJ2-5|TRBV18|-|-
CASSPPTERRKEETQYF
TGTGCCAGCTCACCACCGACTGAGCGGAGAAAGGAGGAGACCCAGTACTTC
>TRBJ1-1|TRBV6-5|-|-
CASSYFTSPAGTEAFF
TGTGCCAGCAGTTACTTCACTTCTCCTGCGGGCACTGAAGCTTTCTTT
>TRBJ2-3|TRBV11-2|-|-
CASSLDSGSDTQYF
TGTGCCAGCAGCTTAGATTCAGGATCAGATACGCAGTATTTT
>TRBJ1-2|TRBV27|-|TRBD1
CAVKDRGNPNYGYTF
TGTGCCGTCAAGGACAGGGGGAACCCTAACTATGGCTACACCTTC
>TRBJ2-2|TRBV5-4|-|TRBD2
CASSSRTSGEFGELFF
TGTGCCAGCAGCTCCAGGACTAGCGGGGAATTCGGGGAGCTGTTTTTT
>TRBJ2-5|TRBV11-3|once|-
CASSPRGAHQETQYF
TGTGCCAGCAGCCCCCGGGGGGCCCACCAAGAGACCCAGTACTTC
>TRBJ1-4|TRBV4-2|-|-
CASSQGGGGEKLFF
TGTGCCAGCAGCCAAGGTGGGGGCGGGGAAAAACTGTTTTTT
>TRBJ2-3|TRBV10-3|-|TRBD2
CAISVGRGGDTQYF
TGTGCCATCAGTGTAGGGCGGGGAGGGGATACGCAGTATTTT
>TRBJ1-6|TRBV6-6|-|-
CASSSGGAGNSPLHF
TGTGCCAGCAGTTCGGGAGGGGCTGGGAATTCCCCCCTCCACTTT
>TRBJ1-1|TRBV10-3|-|TRBD1
CAISAGQGKTVGTEAFF
TGTGCCATCAGTGCCGGACAGGGGAAAACGGTGGGCACTGAAGCTTTCTTT
>TRBJ1-3|TRBV5-1|-|-
CASSLGPSGNTIYF
TGCGCCAGCAGCTTGGGTCCTTCTGGAAACACCATATATTTT
>TRBJ1-2|TRBV18|-|-
CASSPGQGGIANYGYTF
TGTGCCAGCTCACCGGGACAAGGGGGAATAGCTAACTATGGCTACACCTTC
>TRBJ2-3|TRBV7-6|once|-
CASSSGADTQYF
TGTGCCAGCAGCTCGGGTGCAGATACGCAGTATTTT
>TRBJ2-1|TRBV19|once|TRBD2
CASTRGTSGFNEQFF
TGTGCCAGTACCCGGGGGACTAGCGGATTCAATGAGCAGTTCTTC
>TRBJ1-2|TRBV4-3|-|-
CASSQDATVGYTF
TGCGCCAGCAGCCAAGATGCTACAGTCGGCTACACCTTC
>TRBJ1-6|TRBV5-4|-|TRBD1
CASNLDRGNNSPLHF
TGTGCCAGCAACCTGGACAGGGGAAATAATTCACCCCTCCACTTT
>TRBJ1-6|TRBV6-6|-|-
CASSYARDKSPLHF
TGTGCCAGCAGTTACGCTAGGGACAAGTCACCCCTCCACTTT
>TRBJ1-1|TRBV18|once|TRBD1
CASSPIDRARMEAFF
TGTGCCAGCTCACCGATAGACAGGGCGAGGATGGAAGCTTTCTTT
>TRBJ1-6|TRBV5-4|-|TRBD1
CASSLDRGRVSVSPLHF
TGTGCCAGCAGCTTGGATAGGGGGCGAGTATCAGTTTCACCCCTCCACTTT
>TRBJ2-4|TRBV11-3|-|-
CASSLLLAPDIQYF
TGTGCCAGCAGCTTATTACTAGCCCCCGACATTCAGTACTTC
>TRBJ1-1|TRBV9|-|TRBD1
CASSPRQGLGTEAFF
TGTGCCAGCAGCCCCCGACAGGGCCTAGGCACTGAAGCTTTCTTT
>TRBJ1-4|TRBV5-1|-|TRBD1
CASSLTGATNEKLFF
TGCGCCAGCAGCCTTACAGGGGCAACTAATGAAAAACTGTTTTTT
>TRBJ1-1|TRBV30|-|-
CAWRQDAGTEAFF
TGTGCCTGGAGGCAAGACGCAGGGACTGAAGCTTTCTTT
>TRBJ1-5|TRBV4-3|once|-
CASSPGHGAGSNQPQHF
TGCGCCAGCAGCCCAGGGCACGGGGCGGGAAGCAATCAGCCCCAGCATTTT
>TRBJ2-5|TRBV5-1|-|TRBD2
CASSHGTSGIKETQYF
TGCGCCAGCAGCCACGGGACTAGCGGAATTAAAGAGACCCAGTACTTC
>TRBJ1-6|TRBV18|-|TRBD1
CASSPGQGNSPLHF
TGTGCCAGCTCTCCGGGACAGGGAAATTCACCCCTCCACTTT
>TRBJ1-6|TRBV9|-|TRBD1
CASSVGQGFNSPLHF
TGTGCCAGCAGCGTAGGACAGGGCTTTAATTCACCCCTCCACTTT
>TRBJ1-1|TRBV7-3|-|-
CASSINMNTEAFF
TGTGCCAGCAGCATAAATATGAACACTGAAGCTTTCTTT